The next 22 T cell receptor beta chains were all read from a single sample in a study of human T cells and chemical hapten exposure. TCRdb fed the RACE reads into MiXCR, producing one record per CDR3 protein. Found here are some 340,000 distinct CDR3 sequences, approximately 6.9% of them singletons; the top ten hold approximately 8.9%. This sample's time point: patch test 1, 2 weeks after DPC sensitization. The treatment: therapeutic diphenylcyclopropenone sensitization with weekly scalp DPC. The sequenced sample was whole blood, obtained in connection with sensitization to the hapten diphenylcyclopropenone (DPC). The receptors originated from a young woman with alopecia areata. Some clones in this sample may be carry-over from other donors' samples.

This clonotype has a count of ten or more. V is TRBV5-1 and J is TRBJ2-1, with 7 bases aligning to TRBD1. This CDR3 spans 16 amino acids. Trimming cost V 0 bases and J 4 bases; bases outside gene matches: 7. Germline CDR1 and CDR2: SGHRS and YFSETQ. The CDR3, as DNA: TGCGCCAGCAGCTTGGCCGCAGGGGGTGAATACAATGAGCAGTTCTTC. This sequence encodes CASSLAAGGEYNEQFF. The full variable domain, completed using reference TRBV5-1 and TRBJ2-1, is KAGVTQTPRYLIKTRGQQVTLSCSPISGHRSVSWYQQTPGQGLQFLFEYFSETQRNKGNFPGRFSGRQFSNSRSEMNVSTLELGDSALYLCASSLAAGGEYNEQFFGPGTRLTVL.

The chain joins TRBV7-8 to TRBJ2-3; D may be TRBD1 (7 bases). The CDR3 runs to 16 residues. CDR1 is SGHVS and CDR2 is FQNEAQ in the germline V gene. V shed 5 bases and J shed 0 bases, with 15 bases lying between them. CDR3 coding DNA: TGTGCCAGCAGCCATTGGAGGGGGCAGAGCACAGATACGCAGTATTTT. Amino acid sequence: CASSHWRGQSTDTQYF.

This clonotype showed up many times. The rearrangement uses TRBV7-2 and TRBJ2-5; 10 nucleotides agree with TRBD2. Germline V CDR1 and CDR2: SGHTA, FQGNSA. The CDR3 sequence is 15 residues long. V trimming: 5 bases; J trimming: 2 bases; junction bases outside the gene matches: 5. In DNA, the CDR3 is TGTGCCAGCAGCGCGACTAGCGGGTCGCAAGAGACCCAGTACTTC. Amino acids: CASSATSGSQETQYF.

The chain couples TRBV5-4 to TRBJ1-1; possible D gene TRBD1, 6 bases. Trimming took off 1 base at V and 9 bases at J, with 13 bases between the two ends. Looked up from germline, CDR1 is SGHNT and CDR2 is YYREEE (reference sequence). This CDR3 comprises 13 residues. CDR3 DNA: TGTGCCAGCAGCTTGAACAGGGACGTTAAAGCTTTCTTT. It encodes CASSLNRDVKAFF.

Only one count was recorded for this clonotype. This chain links TRBV7-3 with TRBJ1-3; D is unclear. Trimming removed 11 bases from V and 1 base from J, with 12 bases in between. Germline V gives CDR1 SGHTA, CDR2 FQGTGA. The CDR3 covers 13 residues. CDR3 amino acids: CAAVALSGNTIYF. CDR3 coding DNA: TGTGCCGCCGTGGCACTTTCTGGAAACACCATATATTTT.

This clonotype was recorded at least ten times. This chain connects TRBV13 to TRBJ2-2; TRBD2 might be the D (6 bases). CDR1 is PRHDT, CDR2 FYEKMQ, per germline (reference sequence). This CDR3 has 16 amino acids. V dropped 0 bases and J dropped 6 bases, with 14 bases sitting between them. CDR3 amino acids: CASSLGTREDAGELFF. The CDR3 region has the DNA TGTGCCAGCAGCTTAGGCACCAGGGAGGATGCCGGGGAGCTGTTTTTT.

This clonotype was observed a few times. The chain has TRBV12-3 or TRBV12-4 and TRBJ1-1, with D hard to call. The V end lost 3 bases, the J end lost 0 bases, and 5 bases lay between the germline ends. This CDR3 has 13 amino acids. CDR3 sequence reads: CASSFVVNTEAFF. CDR3 nucleotides: TGTGCCAGCAGTTTCGTGGTGAACACTGAAGCTTTCTTT.

This clonotype occurred a few times. The chain recombines TRBV7-2 with TRBJ1-6; 7 nucleotides agree with TRBD1. The CDR3 length is 16 residues. After removal of 5 bases from V and 8 bases from J, the junction contained 12 bases not matched to a gene. CDR1 is SGHTA and CDR2 is FQGNSA in the germline V gene. For the CDR3, the DNA is TGTGCCAGCAGCCTGGAGGGGGCCGGGTGGGATTCACCCCTCCACTTT. Residues: CASSLEGAGWDSPLHF.

This chain joins TRBV29-1 and TRBJ2-5; 7 positions match TRBD1. This CDR3 has 12 residues. The germline V gene has CDR1 SQVTM and CDR2 ANQGSEA. V trimming: 4 bases; J trimming: 9 bases; junction bases outside the gene matches: 8. CDR3 coding DNA: TGCAGCGTTGCGGGACAGTCAGGGGCCCAGTACTTC. Protein product: CSVAGQSGAQYF.

In its sample, this clonotype was seen many times. The gene calls are TRBV10-3 and TRBJ2-7, with D possibly TRBD2 on 6 matching bases. This CDR3 is built from 13 residues. Germline CDR1 is ENHRY and CDR2 is SYGVKD. The V end was cut by 6 bases, the J end by 3 bases, with 12 bases between. The CDR3 region is CAIRQGLNYEQYF. The DNA of the CDR3 is TGTGCCATCAGGCAGGGACTGAACTACGAGCAGTACTTC.

This chain joins TRBV4-3 and TRBJ1-1; maybe TRBD1 (5 bases). The CDR3 sequence is 15 residues long. The V gene lost 1 base and the J gene lost 4 bases, with 13 bases spanning the gap. Germline V lookup: CDR1 LGHNA, CDR2 YSLEER. DNA of the CDR3: TGCGCCAGCAGCCAAGTCGACGGCAGGGTCACTGAAGCTTTCTTT. Translating it yields CASSQVDGRVTEAFF.

The chain joins TRBV6-5 to TRBJ1-2, with D perhaps matching TRBD1 (5 bases). The CDR3 runs 16 residues. Trimming removed 0 bases from V and 5 bases from J, with 16 bases in between. In germline, CDR1 is MNHEY, CDR2 SVGAGI. This CDR3 is CASSYSPGAARYGYTF. DNA for the CDR3: TGTGCCAGCAGTTACTCCCCCGGGGCAGCGCGGTATGGCTACACCTTC.

This clonotype was recorded many times. This sequence joins TRBV6-5 and TRBJ1-5; 7 nucleotides match TRBD1. V was pared by 4 bases and J by 6 bases, with 6 bases of the junction left unmatched. CDR3 length: 14 amino acids. Germline V gives CDR1 MNHEY, CDR2 SVGAGI. This CDR3 reads CASSSDREGQPQHF. CDR3 in DNA: TGTGCCAGCAGTTCAGACAGGGAAGGTCAGCCCCAGCATTTT.

V usage is TRBV12-3 or TRBV12-4 and J usage is TRBJ2-7; 7 bases are shared with TRBD2. The CDR3 spans 13 residues. Trimming removed 8 bases from V and 6 bases from J; junction bases left unmatched: 10. The CDR3 region is CASGRGEVGEQYF. As DNA, the CDR3 is TGTGCCAGCGGGAGGGGTGAAGTAGGCGAGCAGTACTTC.

In its sample, this clonotype was seen a few times. The chain links TRBV2 to TRBJ2-1, with TRBD1 matching over 9 bases. Trimming removed 6 bases from V and 3 bases from J; junction bases left unmatched: 9. The CDR3 is 16 residues long. CDR1 is SNHLY, CDR2 FYNNEI, per germline. CDR3 sequence: CASRGGTGTNYNEQFF. CDR3 DNA: TGTGCCAGCAGGGGGGGGACAGGGACAAACTACAATGAGCAGTTCTTC. The variable domain in full, completed from reference TRBV2 and TRBJ2-1, reads EPEVTQTPSHQVTQMGQEVILRCVPISNHLYFYWYRQILGQKVEFLVSFYNNEISEKSEIFDDQFSVERPDGSNFTLKIRSTKLEDSAMYFCASRGGTGTNYNEQFFGPGTRLTVL.

This clonotype came up a few times. The V gene is TRBV4-2, the J gene TRBJ2-1, with TRBD2 identical over 7 bases. Germline CDR1 reads LGHNA; CDR2 reads YNFKEQ. The CDR3 spans 17 residues. V dropped 5 bases and J dropped 4; count of bases not matched to a gene: 14. The CDR3 bases are TGTGCCAGCAGCGGGGAAAGCGGGGAGACCTTTTACAATGAGCAGTTCTTC. This translates into CASSGESGETFYNEQFF.

The chain couples TRBV5-4 to TRBJ1-1, with 7 bases that match TRBD1. Germline CDR1 is SGHNT and CDR2 is YYREEE (reference sequence). J was trimmed by 3 bases and V by 4 bases; bases with no gene match: 3. The CDR3 loop spans 13 amino acids. The CDR3 DNA follows: TGTGCCAGCAGCCTGGGACAGTACACTGAAGCTTTCTTT. This encodes CASSLGQYTEAFF. The full variable domain, with the rest looked up from reference TRBV5-4 and TRBJ1-1, is ETGVTQSPTHLIKTRGQQVTLRCSSQSGHNTVSWYQQALGQGPQFIFQYYREEENGRGNFPPRFSGLQFPNYSSELNVNALELDDSALYLCASSLGQYTEAFFGQGTRLTVV.

The rearrangement links TRBV4-3 to TRBJ2-1, with D possibly being TRBD2 (6 bases). This CDR3 is built from 13 residues. From germline, CDR1 is LGHNA and CDR2 YSLEER. The V and J ends lost 0 bases and 12 bases respectively, with 12 bases between them. CDR3 DNA: TGCGCCAGCAGCCAAGATTGGGAGGACCTGCAGTTCTTC. It is translated as CASSQDWEDLQFF.

At least ten counts were recorded for this clonotype. The chain uses TRBV4-3 and TRBJ2-1; maybe TRBD1 (6 bases). The CDR3 covers 17 residues. Germline V CDR1 and CDR2: LGHNA, YSLEER. The V end was cut by 1 base, the J end by 4 bases, with 17 bases between. The CDR3: CASSQAFGTGQYNEQFF. Here the CDR3 DNA reads TGCGCCAGCAGCCAAGCATTCGGGACGGGACAATACAATGAGCAGTTCTTC.

The genes are TRBV5-6 and TRBJ2-3; D possibly corresponds to TRBD1 (7 bases). CDR1 SGHDT and CDR2 YYEEEE come from the germline V gene. The CDR3 covers 17 residues. Trimming removed 0 bases from V and 4 bases from J, with 18 bases in between. This CDR3 is CASSLVGRQGFSDTQYF. The CDR3 DNA is TGTGCCAGCAGCTTGGTCGGGAGACAGGGTTTTTCAGATACGCAGTATTTT. The entire variable domain, with the rest obtained from reference TRBV5-6 and TRBJ2-3, is as follows: DAGVTQSPTHLIKTRGQQVTLRCSPKSGHDTVSWYQQALGQGPQFIFQYYEEEERQRGNFPDRFSGHQFPNYSSELNVNALLLGDSALYLCASSLVGRQGFSDTQYFGPGTRLTVL.

The chain employs TRBV12-3 or TRBV12-4 and TRBJ2-7, with 9 bases fitting TRBD2. This CDR3 is 15 amino acids long. Losses at the gene ends were 4 bases for V and 3 bases for J; bases not matched to a gene: 7. Here the CDR3 DNA reads TGTGCCAGCAGTTCCGGACTAGCGATATACTACGAGCAGTACTTC. Translating it yields CASSSGLAIYYEQYF.

Turning to this clonotype: The junction does not match germline at one end; this may be a read error. The chain employs TRBV2 and TRBJ2-6, with D possibly matching TRBD2 (5 bases). CDR1 is SNHLY and CDR2 is FYNNEI in the germline V gene. The CDR3 extends over 15 amino acids. The chain's CDR3 is CASSGRFSEANVLTF. The CDR3 DNA is TGTGCCAGCAGTGGGAGGTTCTCTGAGGCCAACGTCCTGACTTTC.